This is a list of T cell receptor beta chains from one sample in a study of sequential checkpoint blockade in melanoma. Sequencing was performed with immunoSEQ multiplex PCR; in TCRdb, only in-frame clones are kept and a portion is missing. The sample comprises under 50,000 clones, 70% to 90% of which are singletons, and 9.5% to 15% rests with the top ten. This sample comprised CD8+ T cells sorted from blood (inferred from file names), obtained from a patient given nivolumab and ipilimumab in sequence. All receptors come from a human donor with melanoma. Both conserved end residues are part of each CDR3. Fields, in order: V gene, D gene, J gene, clone size, CDR3 DNA, CDR3 protein. A D gene is named only where the DNA matches it firmly. Some rows have no size entry. The others give once, few or many, or a class for an expanded clone.

v_gene: TRBV4-2; d_gene: TRBD2; j_gene: TRBJ2-2; abundance: .; CDR3nt: TGTGCCAGCAGCCAAGAAGTCGGAGCGGGAGGTTTTTCGGGCACCGGGGAGCTGTTTTTT; CDR3aa: CASSQEVGAGGFSGTGELFF
v_gene: TRBV5-4; d_gene: .; j_gene: TRBJ2-2; abundance: .; CDR3nt: TGTGCCAGCAGCTCAGCGGTGACCGGGGAGCTGTTTTTT; CDR3aa: CASSSAVTGELFF
v_gene: TRBV9; d_gene: TRBD1; j_gene: TRBJ1-2; abundance: .; CDR3nt: TGTGCCAGCAGCGAGGGGGCGTGGGGCTACACCTTC; CDR3aa: CASSEGAWGYTF
v_gene: TRBV6-5; d_gene: TRBD1; j_gene: TRBJ2-2; abundance: .; CDR3nt: TGTGCCAGCAGTTACACTTGGACAGGCAACACCGGGGAGCTGTTTTTT; CDR3aa: CASSYTWTGNTGELFF
v_gene: TRBV27; d_gene: .; j_gene: TRBJ2-7; abundance: once; CDR3nt: TGTGCCAGCAGTTTAACAGCCTCCTACGAGCAGTACTTC; CDR3aa: CASSLTASYEQYF
v_gene: TRBV5-1; d_gene: .; j_gene: TRBJ2-3; abundance: once; CDR3nt: TGCGCCAGCAGCTTGGTAGCAGCGTTAGCTACAGATACGCAGTATTTT; CDR3aa: CASSLVAALATDTQYF
v_gene: TRBV19; d_gene: .; j_gene: TRBJ1-1; abundance: .; CDR3nt: TGTGCCAGTAGTATCTTAAGGGGTACTGAAGCTTTCTTT; CDR3aa: CASSILRGTEAFF
v_gene: TRBV19; d_gene: .; j_gene: TRBJ2-2; abundance: .; CDR3nt: TGTGCCAGTAGTACAGGGACCGGGGAGCTGTTTTTT; CDR3aa: CASSTGTGELFF
v_gene: TRBV7-8; d_gene: TRBD2; j_gene: TRBJ2-1; abundance: .; CDR3nt: TGTGCCAGCAGCTTAGAGGCGCGGGAGTCCTCCTACAATGAGCAGTTCTTC; CDR3aa: CASSLEARESSYNEQFF
v_gene: TRBV5-4; d_gene: TRBD1; j_gene: TRBJ2-3; abundance: .; CDR3nt: TGTGCCAGCAGCTTGGTAGCTGTAACAGGGGGTATAGATACGCAGTATTTT; CDR3aa: CASSLVAVTGGIDTQYF
v_gene: TRBV2; d_gene: .; j_gene: TRBJ1-4; abundance: .; CDR3nt: TGTGCCAGCAGTGAGACAGAAAGGTACAATGAAAAACTGTTTTTT; CDR3aa: CASSETERYNEKLFF
v_gene: TRBV29-1; d_gene: TRBD1; j_gene: TRBJ1-2; abundance: .; CDR3nt: TGCAGCGTCCGAACAGGGGACTATGGCTACACCTTC; CDR3aa: CSVRTGDYGYTF
v_gene: TRBV7-2; d_gene: TRBD1; j_gene: TRBJ2-3; abundance: .; CDR3nt: TGTGCCAGCAGCACTCGGACAGGGAGCACAGATACGCAGTATTTT; CDR3aa: CASSTRTGSTDTQYF
v_gene: TRBV9; d_gene: TRBD2; j_gene: TRBJ2-1; abundance: .; CDR3nt: TGTGCCAGCAGCGTAGGGGGACTAGCAGTCGATGAGCAGTTCTTC; CDR3aa: CASSVGGLAVDEQFF
v_gene: TRBV5-6; d_gene: .; j_gene: TRBJ2-7; abundance: .; CDR3nt: TGTGCCAGCAGCGCGACGGGGGTCATCTACGAGCAGTACTTC; CDR3aa: CASSATGVIYEQYF
v_gene: TRBV4-1; d_gene: .; j_gene: TRBJ1-1; abundance: .; CDR3nt: TGCGCCAGCAGCCAAGCGGCGCAGGGGAACACTGAAGCTTTCTTT; CDR3aa: CASSQAAQGNTEAFF
v_gene: TRBV2; d_gene: TRBD1; j_gene: TRBJ1-5; abundance: .; CDR3nt: TGTGCCAGCAGGGACAGGGGTTCCTACAATCAGCCCCAGCATTTT; CDR3aa: CASRDRGSYNQPQHF
v_gene: TRBV5-1; d_gene: TRBD2; j_gene: TRBJ2-7; abundance: .; CDR3nt: TGCGCCAGCAGCTGGACTAGCGGCCTCTACGAGCAGTACTTC; CDR3aa: CASSWTSGLYEQYF
v_gene: TRBV10-3; d_gene: .; j_gene: TRBJ1-5; abundance: .; CDR3nt: TGTGCCATCAGTGAGTCGAGGTTCAATCAGCCCCAGCATTTT; CDR3aa: CAISESRFNQPQHF
v_gene: TRBV9; d_gene: .; j_gene: TRBJ1-1; abundance: .; CDR3nt: TGTGCCAGCAGCGACAGCGGGCCGGGGACTTTCTTT; CDR3aa: CASSDSGPGTFF
v_gene: TRBV4-1; d_gene: .; j_gene: TRBJ2-1; abundance: .; CDR3nt: TGCGCCAGCAGCCAAGAGGGCGCGTACTCCTACAATGAGCAGTTCTTC; CDR3aa: CASSQEGAYSYNEQFF
v_gene: TRBV19; d_gene: TRBD1; j_gene: TRBJ2-1; abundance: once; CDR3nt: TGTGCCAGTAGTAAGGACAGGGGCGACAATGAGCAGTTCTTC; CDR3aa: CASSKDRGDNEQFF
v_gene: TRBV30; d_gene: .; j_gene: TRBJ2-2; abundance: .; CDR3nt: TGTGCCTGGACCCCAGGGGCCGGGGAGCTGTTTTTT; CDR3aa: CAWTPGAGELFF
v_gene: TRBV6-5; d_gene: .; j_gene: TRBJ2-2; abundance: .; CDR3nt: TGTGCCAGCAGTCAGGGGGGTTACTACACCGGGGAGCTGTTTTTT; CDR3aa: CASSQGGYYTGELFF
v_gene: TRBV5-5; d_gene: TRBD1; j_gene: TRBJ1-2; abundance: .; CDR3nt: TGTGCCAGCAGCGTCGCTCCCTCAACAGGGGCCGGTGGCTACACCTTC; CDR3aa: CASSVAPSTGAGGYTF
v_gene: TRBV27; d_gene: .; j_gene: TRBJ2-7; abundance: .; CDR3nt: TGTGCCAGCAGTTTGCAGGACTCCTACGAGCAGTACTTC; CDR3aa: CASSLQDSYEQYF
v_gene: TRBV5-6; d_gene: .; j_gene: TRBJ1-5; abundance: .; CDR3nt: TGTGCCAGCAGCTGGGCCGGGGGGCAGCCCCAGCATTTT; CDR3aa: CASSWAGGQPQHF
v_gene: TRBV29-1; d_gene: TRBD2; j_gene: TRBJ2-1; abundance: .; CDR3nt: TGCAGCGTTCGAGCGGGAGGCTCCTACAATGAGCAGTTCTTC; CDR3aa: CSVRAGGSYNEQFF
v_gene: TRBV11-2; d_gene: .; j_gene: TRBJ1-5; abundance: .; CDR3nt: TGTGCCAGCAGCTTACAGGGTTACAATCAGCCCCAGCATTTT; CDR3aa: CASSLQGYNQPQHF
v_gene: TRBV6-1; d_gene: .; j_gene: TRBJ1-6; abundance: .; CDR3nt: TGTGCCAGCGCGGGAGCATACAGTTCACCCCTCCACTTT; CDR3aa: CASAGAYSSPLHF
v_gene: TRBV9; d_gene: TRBD2; j_gene: TRBJ2-1; abundance: .; CDR3nt: TGTGCCAGCACCCCGGGACTAGCGGGAGGAGCCTCCTACAATGAGCAGTTCTTC; CDR3aa: CASTPGLAGGASYNEQFF
v_gene: TRBV7-9; d_gene: TRBD2; j_gene: TRBJ2-2; abundance: .; CDR3nt: TGTGCCAGCAGTCGTTATTATCCGGGACTAGAAGGCGGGGAGCTGTTTTTT; CDR3aa: CASSRYYPGLEGGELFF
v_gene: TRBV9; d_gene: TRBD1; j_gene: TRBJ1-2; abundance: .; CDR3nt: TGTGCCAGCAGCGTAGAGGTCGGGACAGCTAACTATGGCTACACCTTC; CDR3aa: CASSVEVGTANYGYTF